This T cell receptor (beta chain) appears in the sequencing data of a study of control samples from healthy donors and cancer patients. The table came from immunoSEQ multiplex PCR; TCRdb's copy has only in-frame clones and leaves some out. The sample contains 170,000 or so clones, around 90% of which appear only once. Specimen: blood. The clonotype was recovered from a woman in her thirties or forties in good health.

DNA for the CDR3: TGTGCCAGCAGTCCGTACCCCGATAATTCACCCCTCCACTTT. Protein product: CASSPYPDNSPLHF. The genes are TRBV27 and TRBJ1-6; no firm D call. The CDR3 sequence is 14 residues long. Germline-derived CDR1 and CDR2 are MNHEY and SMNVEV (reference sequence). The germline V and J ends were trimmed by 5 bases and 5 bases, with 10 bases remaining between them.